The source of this TCR beta chain is a study of blood T cell repertoires in COVID-19. Study in general: Collection of acute and convalescent COVID-19 samples took place in the United States, Italy and Spain. PBMCs, B-cell-depleted T cells, or T cells provided the cDNA or gDNA that made up the material.

Losses at the gene ends were 0 bases for V and 0 bases for J; bases not matched to a gene: 6. CDR3 length equals 17 residues. Assay used: immunoSEQ multiplex PCR; TCRdb lists only in-frame clones, some missing. Of under 150,000 clones detected, just under 85% appear once; the ten largest clones hold roughly 12%. The sequenced sample was peripheral blood. The sequence derives from a human donor in a cohort sampled during active COVID-19. The rearrangement joins TRBV23-1 to TRBJ2-7, with 9 bases identical to TRBD2. TRBV23-1 is known as an ORF, though its function is uncertain. CDR3: CASSQSTSGGPSYEQYF. The CDR3, as DNA: TGCGCCAGCAGTCAATCGACAAGCGGGGGGCCCTCCTACGAGCAGTACTTC.